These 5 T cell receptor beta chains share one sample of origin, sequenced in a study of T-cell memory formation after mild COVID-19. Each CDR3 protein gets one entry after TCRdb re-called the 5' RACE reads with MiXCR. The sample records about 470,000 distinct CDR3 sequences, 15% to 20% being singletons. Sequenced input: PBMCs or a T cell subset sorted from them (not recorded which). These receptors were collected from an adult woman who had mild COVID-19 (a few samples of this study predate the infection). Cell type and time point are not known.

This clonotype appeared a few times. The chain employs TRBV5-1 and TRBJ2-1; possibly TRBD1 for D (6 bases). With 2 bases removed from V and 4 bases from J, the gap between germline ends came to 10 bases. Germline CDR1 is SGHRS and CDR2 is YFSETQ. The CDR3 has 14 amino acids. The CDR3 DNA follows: TGCGCCAGCAGCTTCACAGGGAGTTACAATGAGCAGTTCTTC. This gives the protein CASSFTGSYNEQFF.

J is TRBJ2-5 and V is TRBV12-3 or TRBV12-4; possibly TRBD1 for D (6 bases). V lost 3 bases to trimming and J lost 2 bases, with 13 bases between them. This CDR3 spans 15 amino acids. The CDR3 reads CASSFGGREQETQYF. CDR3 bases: TGTGCCAGCAGTTTTGGGGGCAGAGAACAAGAGACCCAGTACTTC.

In DNA, the CDR3 is TGTGCCAGCTCTCGTGGACCCCAGGGAGTGGGAACTGAAGCTTTCTTT. This codes for CASSRGPQGVGTEAFF. The chain couples TRBV18 to TRBJ1-1, with a tentative D call TRBD1 (5 bases). V was clipped by 6 bases and J by 5 bases, with 22 bases between them. From germline, CDR1 is KGHSH and CDR2 LQKENI. There are 16 residues in the CDR3.

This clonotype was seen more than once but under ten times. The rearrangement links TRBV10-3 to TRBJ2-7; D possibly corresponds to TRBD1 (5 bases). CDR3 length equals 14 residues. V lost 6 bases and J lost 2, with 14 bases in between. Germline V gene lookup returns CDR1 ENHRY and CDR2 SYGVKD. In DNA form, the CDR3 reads TGTGCCATCAGCGCACCGGACAAAGCCTACGAGCAGTACTTC. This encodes CAISAPDKAYEQYF.

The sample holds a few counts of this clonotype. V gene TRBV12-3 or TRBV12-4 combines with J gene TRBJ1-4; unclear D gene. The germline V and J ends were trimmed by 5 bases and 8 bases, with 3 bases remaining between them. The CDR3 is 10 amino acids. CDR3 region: CASSDEKLFF. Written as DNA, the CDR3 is TGTGCCAGCAGTGACGAAAAACTGTTTTTT.